This T cell receptor beta chain appears in the sequencing data of a study of tumor-infiltrating lymphocytes in primary liver carcinoma. TCR beta cDNA came from about 0.55 ug total RNA, primed with a constant-region primer. What produced the TCR beta libraries was three nested multiplex PCR rounds using slightly modified ARM-PCR. For approximately 11 cycles apiece, the opening two PCR rounds ran with TRBV1-TRBV30 forward primers and a C-beta reverse primer. TCRdb independently ran MiXCR on the multiplex PCR reads; one entry per CDR3 protein. The sample yields roughly 80,000 distinct CDR3 sequences, 71% seen once. Trimming cost V 2 bases and J 4 bases; bases outside gene matches: 24. Germline values: CDR1 SGHTA, CDR2 FQGTGA. The CDR3 loop spans 21 amino acids. Investigators took RNA and DNA out together from 20-30 mg of unsorted bulk tissue.

The TCR was taken from a woman aged 55 to 70 with primary liver carcinoma and hepatitis B virus infection. V usage is TRBV7-3 and J usage is TRBJ1-1, with TRBD1 identical over 8 bases. The material sequenced was liver tumor tissue from sampling region 4. The subset is: tumor region T4, right-lateral pole. The CDR3 is CASSLSSRWTGFDFLPTEAFF. CDR3 in DNA: TGTGCCAGCAGCTTATCGAGTCGTTGGACAGGGTTTGATTTCCTCCCCACTGAAGCTTTCTTT.